Each of the 2 T cell receptor beta chains below was sequenced from the same sample in a study. TCRdb used MiXCR to reprocess the RT-PCR reads, holding one entry per CDR3 protein. The table lists about 680,000 distinct CDR3 sequences, approximately 14% of them singletons. Sample: memory CD4+ T cells from blood. Receptors originate from a female donor in good health, serving as a healthy control.

This clonotype has at least ten counts. One junction end does not reproduce the germline sequence, and a read error may be involved. The genes are TRBV7-7 and TRBJ2-3; TRBD1 matches at 8 bases. The CDR3 is made up of 14 amino acids. Germline V lookup: CDR1 SSHAT, CDR2 FNYEAQ (reference sequence). In DNA form, the CDR3 reads TGTGCTAGCAGCTCCACTGGACAGGGAGGTACGCAGTATTTT. It codes for CASSSTGQGGTQYF.

This clonotype was picked up many times. The chain couples TRBV20-1 to TRBJ1-6; D call uncertain. Germline V gene lookup returns CDR1 DFQATT and CDR2 SNEGSKA (reference sequence). The length of the CDR3 is 15 residues. V shed 0 bases and J shed 5 bases, with 11 bases lying between them. CDR3 nucleotide sequence: TGCAGTGCTAGAGATGACGGGAAGCATAATTCACCCCTCCACTTT. It translates to CSARDDGKHNSPLHF.